This is a list of T cell receptor beta chains from one sample in a study of blood T cell repertoires in COVID-19. The repertoire was sequenced with immunoSEQ multiplex PCR; TCRdb's copy has only in-frame clones and lacks some. The profile shows 290,000 or so clones, roughly nine tenths of them singletons. Sequences were obtained from PBMCs or T cells enriched from blood (not recorded which). All receptors come from a woman under 30 who had recovered from COVID-19. Both conserved end residues are part of each CDR3.

>TRBV19|TRBJ2-1|14
CASSTRQGAAEQFF
>TRBV29-1|TRBJ2-5|15
CSVIGRGPYQETQYF
>TRBV4-2|TRBJ2-1|16
CASSLPREGSYNEQFF
>TRBV7-2|TRBJ2-5|14
CASSLAGAQETQYF
>TRBV5-8|TRBJ2-1|14
CASSLEGPQNEQFF
>TRBV4-1|TRBJ1-2|15
CASSQINLGEDGYTF
>TRBV30|TRBJ1-5|13
CAWSPGGVQPQHF
>TRBV6-5|TRBJ1-1|12
CASSYGGSEAFF
>TRBV19|TRBJ2-1|15
CASSGRTGGYNEQFF
>TRBV7-8|TRBJ1-1|14
CASSLEGPHTEAFF
>TRBV10-1|TRBJ2-7|15
CASSATLGFPYEQYF